The rows below give T cell receptor beta chains drawn from one sample of a study of T cells in Graves' hyperthyroidism and ophthalmopathy. TCRdb re-analysed the multiplex PCR reads in MiXCR, keeping a single row per CDR3 protein. This table has hundreds of thousands of distinct CDR3 sequences, roughly 15% appearing once. What was sequenced was blood. These TCRs come from a woman aged 40 to 50 with Graves' ophthalmopathy. CDR3s include the opening cysteine and the closing phenylalanine or tryptophan. Each record gives: V gene, clone size, J gene, D gene, CDR3 DNA, CDR3 protein. The D gene is left open where the match is weak. Not every row has a clone size; where given, it reads once, few, many or a size class.

v_call: TRBV28; clone_size: .; j_call: TRBJ2-2; d_call: TRBD2; cdr3_nt: TGTGCCACTGGGGCTAGCGGGGTCCACACCGGGGAGCTGTTTTTT; cdr3_aa: CATGASGVHTGELFF
v_call: TRBV30; clone_size: many; j_call: TRBJ1-4; d_call: .; cdr3_nt: TGTGCCTGTCAGCGTTATCCAACTAATGAAAAACTGTTTTTT; cdr3_aa: CACQRYPTNEKLFF
v_call: TRBV29-1; clone_size: .; j_call: TRBJ2-5; d_call: TRBD1; cdr3_nt: TGCAGCGTGACAGGGAGCCAAGAGACCCAGTACTTC; cdr3_aa: CSVTGSQETQYF
v_call: TRBV2; clone_size: .; j_call: TRBJ2-5; d_call: TRBD2; cdr3_nt: TGTGCCAGTACAAGAGACCCTAGCGGGGGGGCCCTGTACTTC; cdr3_aa: CASTRDPSGGALYF
v_call: TRBV2; clone_size: many; j_call: TRBJ2-7; d_call: .; cdr3_nt: TGTGCCAGCAAGGGGTCGGGAGACGAGCAGTACTTC; cdr3_aa: CASKGSGDEQYF
v_call: TRBV28; clone_size: many; j_call: TRBJ2-7; d_call: .; cdr3_nt: TGTGCCAGCAGTTTATACGGGGACGGAGCCTACGAGCAGTACTTC; cdr3_aa: CASSLYGDGAYEQYF
v_call: TRBV10-2; clone_size: few; j_call: TRBJ2-3; d_call: TRBD2; cdr3_nt: TGCGCCAGCAGTGAGCCCGGCTCCGGGACAGTCGGGACTAGCGGGGTCACAGATACGCAGTATTTT; cdr3_aa: CASSEPGSGTVGTSGVTDTQYF
v_call: TRBV5-6; clone_size: few; j_call: TRBJ1-2; d_call: .; cdr3_nt: TGTGCCAGCAGCTTGGCTCACACTAGGAGCTATGGCTACACCTTC; cdr3_aa: CASSLAHTRSYGYTF
v_call: TRBV27; clone_size: .; j_call: TRBJ2-4; d_call: .; cdr3_nt: TGTGCCAGCAGTTTACAGGGGACAGCCAAAAACATTCAGTACTTC; cdr3_aa: CASSLQGTAKNIQYF
v_call: TRBV20-1; clone_size: many; j_call: TRBJ1-1; d_call: .; cdr3_nt: TGCAGTGCTAGAGGAGGGAACACTGAAGCTTTCTTT; cdr3_aa: CSARGGNTEAFF
v_call: TRBV6-1; clone_size: few; j_call: TRBJ2-1; d_call: .; cdr3_nt: TGTGCCAGCAGTGAAGTACTTAAGGTCACTCCCTACAATGAGCAGTTCTTC; cdr3_aa: CASSEVLKVTPYNEQFF
v_call: TRBV10-3; clone_size: .; j_call: TRBJ2-1; d_call: TRBD1; cdr3_nt: TGTGCCATCAGCTCAGGGGGCTCCCAATGGGGTGAGCAGTTCTTC; cdr3_aa: CAISSGGSQWGEQFF
v_call: TRBV28; clone_size: many; j_call: TRBJ1-2; d_call: .; cdr3_nt: TGTGCCAGCAGTTCCCCGGAAGCCATCTATGGCTACACCTTC; cdr3_aa: CASSSPEAIYGYTF
v_call: TRBV14; clone_size: .; j_call: TRBJ2-6; d_call: TRBD2; cdr3_nt: TGTGCCAGCAGCCAAGTTTTTGGTAGCCGCGGGAGTGGGAGCTCTGGGGCCAACGTCCTGACTTTC; cdr3_aa: CASSQVFGSRGSGSSGANVLTF
v_call: TRBV18; clone_size: many; j_call: TRBJ2-1; d_call: TRBD2; cdr3_nt: TGTGCCAGCTCACCATCGACTAGCGGGAGGGCAAGTGAGCAGTTCTTC; cdr3_aa: CASSPSTSGRASEQFF
v_call: TRBV19; clone_size: few; j_call: TRBJ1-5; d_call: .; cdr3_nt: TGTGCCAGTAGTGCTCCTTGGGAACAGCCCCAGCATTTT; cdr3_aa: CASSAPWEQPQHF
v_call: TRBV11-2; clone_size: .; j_call: TRBJ2-7; d_call: TRBD1; cdr3_nt: TGTGCCAGCAGCCCCACCGCTCGGCAGGGGGTTAGCTACGAGCAGTACTTC; cdr3_aa: CASSPTARQGVSYEQYF
v_call: TRBV29-1; clone_size: few; j_call: TRBJ2-5; d_call: .; cdr3_nt: TGCAGCGTTGGTAACGACCAAGAGACCCAGTACTTC; cdr3_aa: CSVGNDQETQYF
v_call: TRBV5-1; clone_size: few; j_call: TRBJ2-7; d_call: TRBD2; cdr3_nt: TGCGCCAGCAGCTTGGATGCTAGCGGGACCCCCTACGAGCAGTACTTC; cdr3_aa: CASSLDASGTPYEQYF
v_call: TRBV2; clone_size: .; j_call: TRBJ2-3; d_call: TRBD2; cdr3_nt: TGTGCCAGCAGTGAGGGACTAGCGGTCACAGATACGCAGTATTTT; cdr3_aa: CASSEGLAVTDTQYF
v_call: TRBV5-1; clone_size: many; j_call: TRBJ2-1; d_call: TRBD2; cdr3_nt: TGCGCCAGCCCGTGGTGGCGGGAGGGCCTGAATGAGCAGTTCTTC; cdr3_aa: CASPWWREGLNEQFF
v_call: TRBV3-1; clone_size: many; j_call: TRBJ1-2; d_call: .; cdr3_nt: TGTGCCAGCAGCCAAGGAGTGGGCTATGGCTACACCTTC; cdr3_aa: CASSQGVGYGYTF
v_call: TRBV14; clone_size: few; j_call: TRBJ2-2; d_call: TRBD1; cdr3_nt: TGTGCCAGCAGCCACAGCCTGGGGCTGACAGGGGCCACCGGGGAGCTGTTTTTT; cdr3_aa: CASSHSLGLTGATGELFF
v_call: TRBV7-8; clone_size: many; j_call: TRBJ2-7; d_call: TRBD2; cdr3_nt: TGTGCCAGCAGCTTAAGTCGCGGGAGCGCCTACGAGCAGTACTTC; cdr3_aa: CASSLSRGSAYEQYF
v_call: TRBV12-3/TRBV12-4; clone_size: many; j_call: TRBJ1-2; d_call: .; cdr3_nt: TGTGCCAGCAGTTTAGGGGGGGCTCGAGGCTACACCTTC; cdr3_aa: CASSLGGARGYTF